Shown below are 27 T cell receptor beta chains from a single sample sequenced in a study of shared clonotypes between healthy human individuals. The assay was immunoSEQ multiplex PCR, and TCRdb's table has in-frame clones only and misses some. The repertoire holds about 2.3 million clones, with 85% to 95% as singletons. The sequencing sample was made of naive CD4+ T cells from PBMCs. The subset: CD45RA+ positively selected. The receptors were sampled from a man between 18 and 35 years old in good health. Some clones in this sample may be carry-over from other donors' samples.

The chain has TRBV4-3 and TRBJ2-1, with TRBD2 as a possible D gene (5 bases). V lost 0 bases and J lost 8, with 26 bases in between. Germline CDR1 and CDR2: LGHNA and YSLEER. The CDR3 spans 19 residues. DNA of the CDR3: TGCGCCAGCAGCCAAGATCTAAGGGTCCTAGCAGGAGAGGGTCATGAGCAGTTCTTC. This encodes CASSQDLRVLAGEGHEQFF.

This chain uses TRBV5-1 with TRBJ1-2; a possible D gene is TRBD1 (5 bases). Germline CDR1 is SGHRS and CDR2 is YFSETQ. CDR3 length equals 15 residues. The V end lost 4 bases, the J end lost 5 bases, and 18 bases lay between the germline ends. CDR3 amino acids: CASSPGTLNRYGYTF. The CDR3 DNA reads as TGCGCCAGCAGCCCCGGGACGCTAAATCGGTATGGCTACACCTTC.

In nucleotides, the CDR3 is TGTGCCAGCAGTGAATCGGACAGCTACACTGAAGCTTTCTTT. Protein product: CASSESDSYTEAFF. V and J are TRBV25-1 and TRBJ1-1, with D maybe TRBD1 (6 bases). Trimming cost V 1 base and J 3 bases, with 9 bases left between them. This CDR3 has 14 residues. Per germline, CDR1 MGHDK and CDR2 SYGVNS.

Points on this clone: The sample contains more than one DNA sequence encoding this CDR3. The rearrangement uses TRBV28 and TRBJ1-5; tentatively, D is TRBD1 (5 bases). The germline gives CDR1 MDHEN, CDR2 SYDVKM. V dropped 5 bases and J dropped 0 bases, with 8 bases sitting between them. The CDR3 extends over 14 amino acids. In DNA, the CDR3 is TGTGCCAGCAGTCCGGGACGTAGCAATCAGCCCCAGCATTTT. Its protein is CASSPGRSNQPQHF.

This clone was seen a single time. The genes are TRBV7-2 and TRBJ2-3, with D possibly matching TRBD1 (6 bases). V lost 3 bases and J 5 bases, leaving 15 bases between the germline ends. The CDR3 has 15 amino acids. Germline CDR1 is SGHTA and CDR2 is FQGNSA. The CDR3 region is CASSFLAGVVDTQYF. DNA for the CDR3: TGTGCCAGCAGCTTTCTAGCAGGGGTAGTAGATACGCAGTATTTT.

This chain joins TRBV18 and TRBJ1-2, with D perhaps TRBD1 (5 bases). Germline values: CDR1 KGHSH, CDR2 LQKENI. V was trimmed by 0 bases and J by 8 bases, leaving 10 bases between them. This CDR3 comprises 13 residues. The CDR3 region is CASSPPGRGGYTF. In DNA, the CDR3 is TGTGCCAGCTCACCACCGGGTAGGGGAGGCTACACCTTC.

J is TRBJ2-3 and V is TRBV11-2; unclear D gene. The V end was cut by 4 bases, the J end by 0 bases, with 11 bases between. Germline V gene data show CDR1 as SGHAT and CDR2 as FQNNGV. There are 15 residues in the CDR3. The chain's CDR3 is CASSSSWRSTDTQYF. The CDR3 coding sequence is TGTGCCAGCAGCTCCAGTTGGCGGAGCACAGATACGCAGTATTTT.

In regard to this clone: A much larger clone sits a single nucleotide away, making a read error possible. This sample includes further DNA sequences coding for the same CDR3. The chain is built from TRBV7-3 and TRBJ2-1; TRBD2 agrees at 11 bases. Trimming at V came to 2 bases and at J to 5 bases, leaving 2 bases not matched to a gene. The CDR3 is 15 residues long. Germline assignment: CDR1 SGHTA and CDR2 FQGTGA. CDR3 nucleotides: TGTGCCAGCAGCTTAGGGACTAGCGGAAACAATGAGCAGTTCTTC. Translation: CASSLGTSGNNEQFF.

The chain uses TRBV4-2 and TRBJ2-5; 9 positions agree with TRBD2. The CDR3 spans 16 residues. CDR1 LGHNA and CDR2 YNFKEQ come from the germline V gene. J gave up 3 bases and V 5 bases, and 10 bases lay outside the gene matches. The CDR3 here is CASSKNTREGEETQYF. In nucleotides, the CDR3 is TGTGCCAGCAGCAAGAACACGCGGGAGGGCGAAGAGACCCAGTACTTC.

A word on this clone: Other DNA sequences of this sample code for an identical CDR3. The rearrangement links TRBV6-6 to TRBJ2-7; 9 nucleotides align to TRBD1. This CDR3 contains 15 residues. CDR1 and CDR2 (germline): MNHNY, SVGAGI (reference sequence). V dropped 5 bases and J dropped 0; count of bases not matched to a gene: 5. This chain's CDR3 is CASSHPGQGSYEQYF. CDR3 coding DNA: TGTGCCAGCAGTCACCCGGGACAGGGCTCCTACGAGCAGTACTTC.

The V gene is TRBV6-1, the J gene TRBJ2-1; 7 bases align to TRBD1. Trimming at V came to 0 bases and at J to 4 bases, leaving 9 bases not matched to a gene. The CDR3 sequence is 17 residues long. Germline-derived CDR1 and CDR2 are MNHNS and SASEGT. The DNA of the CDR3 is TGTGCCAGCAGTGAAGCGCTCGCCGGGACAGCGTACAATGAGCAGTTCTTC. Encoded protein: CASSEALAGTAYNEQFF.

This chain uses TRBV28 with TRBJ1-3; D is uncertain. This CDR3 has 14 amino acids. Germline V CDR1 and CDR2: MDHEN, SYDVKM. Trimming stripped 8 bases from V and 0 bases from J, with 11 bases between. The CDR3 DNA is TGTGCCAGCTTTACCCTCAGCTCTGGAAACACCATATATTTT. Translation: CASFTLSSGNTIYF. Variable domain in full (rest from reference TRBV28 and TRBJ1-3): DVKVTQSSRYLVKRTGEKVFLECVQDMDHENMFWYRQDPGLGLRLIYFSYDVKMKEKGDIPEGYSVSREKKERFSLILESASTNQTSMYLCASFTLSSGNTIYFGEGSWLTVV.

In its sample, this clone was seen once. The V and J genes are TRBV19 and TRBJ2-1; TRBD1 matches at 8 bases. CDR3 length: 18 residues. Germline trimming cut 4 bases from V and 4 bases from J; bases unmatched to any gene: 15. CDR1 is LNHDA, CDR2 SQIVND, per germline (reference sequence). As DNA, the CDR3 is TGTGCCAGTAGTAAACGCCGAAGGGGGCAGGGGGCGTACAATGAGCAGTTCTTC. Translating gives CASSKRRRGQGAYNEQFF.

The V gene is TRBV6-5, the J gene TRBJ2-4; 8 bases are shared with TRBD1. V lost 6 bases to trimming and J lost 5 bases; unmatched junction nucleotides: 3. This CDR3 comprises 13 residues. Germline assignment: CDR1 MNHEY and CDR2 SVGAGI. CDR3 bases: TGTGCCAGCAGATCGACAGGGGAAAACATTCAGTACTTC. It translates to CASRSTGENIQYF.

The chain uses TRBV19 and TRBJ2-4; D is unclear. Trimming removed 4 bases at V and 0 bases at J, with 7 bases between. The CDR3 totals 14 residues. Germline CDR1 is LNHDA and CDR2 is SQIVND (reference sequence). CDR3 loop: CASSTRAAKNIQYF. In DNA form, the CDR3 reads TGTGCCAGTAGTACCCGGGCAGCCAAAAACATTCAGTACTTC.

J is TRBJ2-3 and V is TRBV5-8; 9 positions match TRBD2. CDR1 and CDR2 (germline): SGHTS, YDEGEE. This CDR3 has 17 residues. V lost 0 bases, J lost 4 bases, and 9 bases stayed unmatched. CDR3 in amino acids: CASSLVFSGRPPDTQYF. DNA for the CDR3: TGTGCCAGCAGCTTGGTATTCAGCGGGAGGCCCCCAGATACGCAGTATTTT.

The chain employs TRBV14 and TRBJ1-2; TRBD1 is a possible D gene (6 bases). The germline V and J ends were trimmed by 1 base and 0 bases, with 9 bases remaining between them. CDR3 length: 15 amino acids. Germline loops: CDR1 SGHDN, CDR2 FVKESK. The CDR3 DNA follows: TGTGCCAGCAGCCAAGCCGGGGGCTCTAACTATGGCTACACCTTC. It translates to CASSQAGGSNYGYTF.

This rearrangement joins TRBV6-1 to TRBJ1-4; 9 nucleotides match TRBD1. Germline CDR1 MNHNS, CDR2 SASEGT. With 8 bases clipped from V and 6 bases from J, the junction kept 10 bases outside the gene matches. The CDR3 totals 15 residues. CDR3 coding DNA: TGTGCCAGCTCCAAGTCCCGACAGGGGGATGAAAAACTGTTTTTT. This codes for CASSKSRQGDEKLFF.

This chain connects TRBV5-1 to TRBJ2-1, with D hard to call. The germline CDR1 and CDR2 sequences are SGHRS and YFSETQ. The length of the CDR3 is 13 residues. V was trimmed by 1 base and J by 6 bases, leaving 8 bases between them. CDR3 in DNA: TGCGCCAGCAGCTTGTTTGCCAGCAATGAGCAGTTCTTC. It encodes CASSLFASNEQFF.

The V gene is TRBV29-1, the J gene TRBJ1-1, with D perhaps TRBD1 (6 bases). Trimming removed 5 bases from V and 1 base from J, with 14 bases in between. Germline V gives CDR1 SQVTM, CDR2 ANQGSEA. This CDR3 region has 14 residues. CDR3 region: CSVQQGHSNTEAFF. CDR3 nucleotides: TGCAGCGTTCAACAGGGACACTCGAACACTGAAGCTTTCTTT.

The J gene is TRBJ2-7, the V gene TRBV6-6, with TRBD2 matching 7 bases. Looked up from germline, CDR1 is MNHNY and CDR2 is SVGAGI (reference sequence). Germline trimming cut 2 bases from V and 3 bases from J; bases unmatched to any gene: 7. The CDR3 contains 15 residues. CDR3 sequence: CASSYGASGLYEQYF. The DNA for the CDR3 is TGTGCCAGCAGTTACGGAGCTAGCGGCCTCTACGAGCAGTACTTC.

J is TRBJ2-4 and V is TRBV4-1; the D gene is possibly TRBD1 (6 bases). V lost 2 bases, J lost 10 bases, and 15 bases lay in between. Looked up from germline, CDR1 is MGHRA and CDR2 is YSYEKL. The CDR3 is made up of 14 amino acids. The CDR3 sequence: CASSQPTGQRIQYF. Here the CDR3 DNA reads TGCGCCAGCAGCCAACCTACGGGACAAAGGATTCAGTACTTC.

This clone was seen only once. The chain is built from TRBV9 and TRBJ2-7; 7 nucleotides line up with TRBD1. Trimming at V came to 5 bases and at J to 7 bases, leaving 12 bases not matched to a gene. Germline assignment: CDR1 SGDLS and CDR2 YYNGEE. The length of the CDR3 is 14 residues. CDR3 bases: TGTGCCAGCAGTGTCACCGGGACAGTGGGGGAGCAGTACTTC. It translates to CASSVTGTVGEQYF.

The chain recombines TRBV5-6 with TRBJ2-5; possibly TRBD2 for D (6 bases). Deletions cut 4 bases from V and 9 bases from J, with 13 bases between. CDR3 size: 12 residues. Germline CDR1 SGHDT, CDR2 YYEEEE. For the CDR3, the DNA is TGTGCCAGCAGCCGCCTTGGAGGGGCCCAGTACTTC. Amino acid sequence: CASSRLGGAQYF.

DNA of the CDR3: TGTGCCACCAGCAGGGGAAACCTAGCGGATAGCTCCTACGAGCAGTACTTC. The encoded protein is CATSRGNLADSSYEQYF. This rearrangement joins TRBV15 to TRBJ2-7, with 7 bases lining up with TRBD2. This CDR3 contains 17 residues. Looked up from germline, CDR1 is LNHNV and CDR2 is YYDKDF (reference sequence). The ends lost 3 bases at V and 0 bases at J; junction bases unmatched: 11.

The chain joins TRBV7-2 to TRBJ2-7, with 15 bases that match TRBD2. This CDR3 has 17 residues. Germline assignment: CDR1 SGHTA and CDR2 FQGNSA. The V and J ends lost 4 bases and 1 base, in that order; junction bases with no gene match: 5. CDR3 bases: TGTGCCAGCAGCTCGACCGGACTAGCGGGAGGGTCCTACGAGCAGTACTTC. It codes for CASSSTGLAGGSYEQYF.

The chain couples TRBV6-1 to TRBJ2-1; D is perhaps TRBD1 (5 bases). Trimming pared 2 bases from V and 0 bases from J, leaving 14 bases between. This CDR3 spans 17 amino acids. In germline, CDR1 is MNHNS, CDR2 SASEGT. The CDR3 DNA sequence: TGTGCCAGCAGTGAAAGGGGTCGCGCAAGCTCCTACAATGAGCAGTTCTTC. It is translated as CASSERGRASSYNEQFF.